Presented here are 17 T cell receptor beta chains from one specimen sequenced in a study of blood T cell repertoires in COVID-19. Produced via immunoSEQ multiplex PCR; TCRdb's table is partial and in-frame only. The sample includes 30,000 to 35,000 clones, roughly 75% of them seen just once. Material for sequencing was peripheral blood. Receptor source: a man older than 75 with active or convalescent COVID-19.

The chain joins TRBV7-3 to TRBJ2-1; possible D gene TRBD2, 6 bases. V gave up 2 bases and J gave up 1 base, with 9 bases separating them. Germline values: CDR1 SGHTA, CDR2 FQGTGA. The CDR3 spans 15 residues. The CDR3 coding sequence is TGTGCCAGCAGCTTATCTCTAGCGTCCTACAATGAGCAGTTCTTC. It codes for CASSLSLASYNEQFF.

J is TRBJ2-5 and V is TRBV3-1 (or the pseudogene TRBV3-2); 9 bases fit TRBD1. Germline CDR1 reads LGHDT; CDR2 reads YNNKEL (reference sequence). V gave up 1 base and J gave up 5 bases; unmatched junction bases: 11. CDR3 length: 17 amino acids. CDR3 DNA: TGTGCCAGCAGCCAAGCGACAGGGGGTGGTGTGGGTGAGACCCAGTACTTC. This codes for CASSQATGGGVGETQYF.

This clone showed up just once. This chain joins TRBV28 and TRBJ2-4; 11 positions agree with TRBD1. V lost 5 bases, J lost 2 bases, and 5 bases stayed unmatched. Germline V CDR1 and CDR2: MDHEN, SYDVKM. The CDR3 totals 16 residues. CDR3: CASSPRDRGTKNIQYF. CDR3 sequence (DNA): TGTGCCAGCAGTCCAAGGGACAGGGGGACCAAAAACATTCAGTACTTC.

The rearrangement joins TRBV28 to TRBJ2-5; maybe TRBD2 (5 bases). The CDR3 has 13 amino acids. CDR1 is MDHEN and CDR2 is SYDVKM in the germline V gene. Between the trimmed V and J ends, which lost 7 bases and 4 bases, there was a span of 13 bases. The CDR3 coding sequence is TGTGCCAGCACCATAAACCGGGGAGAGACCCAGTACTTC. This gives the protein CASTINRGETQYF.

V usage is TRBV3-1 (or the pseudogene TRBV3-2) and J usage is TRBJ2-7, with D possibly matching TRBD2 (6 bases). The CDR3 has 15 amino acids. V lost 3 bases and J 0 bases, leaving 12 bases between the germline ends. Germline CDR1 and CDR2: LGHDT and YNNKEL (reference sequence). The CDR3 is CASSQGWDSSYEQYF. The CDR3 DNA reads TGTGCCAGCAGCCAGGGATGGGACTCCTCCTACGAGCAGTACTTC.

The chain combines TRBV3-1 (or the pseudogene TRBV3-2) with TRBJ1-2; 9 nucleotides agree with TRBD1. The CDR3 spans 14 residues. Losses at the gene ends were 4 bases for V and 6 bases for J; bases not matched to a gene: 6. CDR1 is LGHDT, CDR2 YNNKEL, per germline (reference sequence). The DNA for the CDR3 is TGTGCCAGCAGCCCCTGGACAGGGGAGGATGGCTACACCTTC. It translates to CASSPWTGEDGYTF.

This chain links TRBV13 with TRBJ2-7, with 7 bases identical to TRBD2. The V segment lost 8 bases and the J segment 1 base; nucleotides outside the gene matches: 26. Germline CDR1 PRHDT, CDR2 FYEKMQ (reference sequence). This CDR3 comprises 20 residues. CDR3 loop: CASGTGYMGSRERQSYEQYF. The CDR3 region has the DNA TGTGCCAGCGGTACCGGGTATATGGGGTCGCGGGAGCGTCAGTCCTACGAGCAGTACTTC.

The gene calls are TRBV28 and TRBJ2-7; 9 bases map to TRBD1. CDR3 size: 18 residues. Germline assignment: CDR1 MDHEN and CDR2 SYDVKM. The V and J ends lost 5 bases and 6 bases, in that order; junction bases with no gene match: 20. CDR3 DNA: TGTGCCAGCAGTCCGGGACAGGGAAAGGTAGTTTCTCCGTCCGAGCAGTACTTC. As protein: CASSPGQGKVVSPSEQYF.

This clone showed up just a few times. The V and J genes are TRBV28 and TRBJ2-7; D is undetermined. The V end was cut by 2 bases, the J end by 7 bases, with 9 bases between. The CDR3 covers 12 residues. In germline, CDR1 is MDHEN, CDR2 SYDVKM. CDR3 in DNA: TGTGCCAGCAGTTTAGAAGCGAGGGAGCAGTACTTC. It codes for CASSLEAREQYF.

For the CDR3, the DNA is TGTGCCAGCAGCCCCCCCCCGGCGGGAGACCCCTACGAGCAGTACTTC. Its protein product is CASSPPPAGDPYEQYF. The chain couples TRBV7-6 to TRBJ2-7; 7 nucleotides line up with TRBD2. The CDR3 is 16 amino acids. Germline V gene sequence: CDR1 SGHVS, CDR2 FNYEAQ. Losses at the gene ends were 5 bases for V and 2 bases for J; bases not matched to a gene: 12.

The rearrangement links TRBV21-1 to TRBJ2-1; the D segment call TRBD2 is taken from the table without a DNA check. TRBV21-1 corresponds to a pseudogene. The CDR3 has 17 residues. CDR3 residues: CASSSRGEREPYNEQFF. The CDR3 DNA reads as TGTGCCAGCAGCTCCCGGGGGGAGCGGGAGCCCTACAATGAGCAGTTCTTC.

The chain carries TRBV2 and TRBJ1-5; possible D gene TRBD1, 6 bases. The ends were cut back, 3 bases at V and 4 bases at J, with 7 bases in the middle. Per the germline V gene, CDR1 is SNHLY and CDR2 is FYNNEI. CDR3 length: 13 residues. DNA for the CDR3: TGTGCCAGCAGTGACCAGGGGAATCAGCCCCAGCATTTT. This gives the protein CASSDQGNQPQHF.

The chain recombines TRBV7-2 with TRBJ2-1; 13 nucleotides agree with TRBD2. CDR1 and CDR2 (germline): SGHTA, FQGNSA. This CDR3 comprises 18 residues. The ends lost 6 bases at V and 5 bases at J; junction bases unmatched: 13. As DNA, the CDR3 is TGTGCCAGCAGATCAGGGGGGTTGGGGACTAGCGGGAACAATGAGCAGTTCTTC. It specifies CASRSGGLGTSGNNEQFF.

This rearrangement joins TRBV18 to TRBJ2-1; D is possibly TRBD2 (6 bases). V shed 2 bases and J shed 4 bases, with 12 bases lying between them. The CDR3 length is 15 residues. CDR1 KGHSH and CDR2 LQKENI come from the germline V gene. CDR3 DNA: TGTGCCAGCTCACCAAACCTAGCGCCTTACAATGAGCAGTTCTTC. Translation: CASSPNLAPYNEQFF.

The chain recombines TRBV28 with TRBJ2-7; 7 bases match TRBD2. Germline lookup yields CDR1 MDHEN and CDR2 SYDVKM. The J segment lost 0 bases and the V segment lost 4 bases, leaving 6 bases of the junction unmatched. The length of the CDR3 is 15 residues. The CDR3 loop reads CASSWTRGFSYEQYF. CDR3 coding DNA: TGTGCCAGCAGTTGGACTAGAGGGTTCTCCTACGAGCAGTACTTC.

The chain uses TRBV7-2 and TRBJ1-1; D might be TRBD1 (5 bases). Trimming left V 3 bases short and J 7 bases short, with 12 bases between. CDR3 length equals 13 residues. Germline V gene lookup returns CDR1 SGHTA and CDR2 FQGNSA. This CDR3 is CASSFFQGSEAFF. As DNA, the CDR3 is TGTGCCAGCAGCTTTTTTCAGGGCAGTGAAGCTTTCTTT. The whole variable domain, filled in from reference TRBV7-2 and TRBJ1-1, reads GAGVSQSPSNKVTEKGKDVELRCDPISGHTALYWYRQSLGQGLEFLIYFQGNSAPDKSGLPSDRFSAERTGGSVSTLTIQRTQQEDSAVYLCASSFFQGSEAFFGQGTRLTVV.

This chain joins TRBV4-2 and TRBJ1-1; 7 bases line up with TRBD1. V shed 1 base, J shed 5 bases, and the junction held 16 bases outside the gene matches. The CDR3 is 18 amino acids. Germline V gives CDR1 LGHNA, CDR2 YNFKEQ. CDR3 residues: CASSQANRDSWGGTEAFF. For the CDR3, the DNA is TGTGCCAGCAGCCAAGCAAACAGGGACAGTTGGGGCGGGACTGAAGCTTTCTTT.